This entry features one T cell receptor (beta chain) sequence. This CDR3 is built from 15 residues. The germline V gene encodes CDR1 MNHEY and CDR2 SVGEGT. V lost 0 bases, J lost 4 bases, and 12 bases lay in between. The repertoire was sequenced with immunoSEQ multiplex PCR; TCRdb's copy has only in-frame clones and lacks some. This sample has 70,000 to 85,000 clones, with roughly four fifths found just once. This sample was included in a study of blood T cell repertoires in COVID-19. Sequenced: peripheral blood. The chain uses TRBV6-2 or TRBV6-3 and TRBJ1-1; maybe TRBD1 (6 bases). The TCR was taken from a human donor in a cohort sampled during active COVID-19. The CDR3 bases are TGTGCCAGCAGTTACTCCAGGGGCCGGGGCACTGAAGCTTTCTTT. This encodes CASSYSRGRGTEAFF.